This T cell receptor beta chain emerged from a study of T cell responses to AZD1222 COVID-19 vaccine. Findings and limits, study-wide: It should be noted that donors were predominantly white British and more often female, and clonal diversity was possibly underestimated. Repertoires were obtained solely post-peak T cell response.

A note on this clone: Its cognate antigen is unknown.

The protocol was immunoSEQ multiplex PCR, while the TCRdb copy is restricted to in-frame clones and leaves out a portion. In the table there are about 100,000 clones, about 88% of which are singletons. Germline V lookup: CDR1 SGHTA, CDR2 FQGTGA. Trimming removed 3 bases from V and 1 base from J, with 15 bases in between. The CDR3 consists of 17 residues. This material consisted of peripheral blood, taken on day 0 of AZD1222 vaccination. V gene TRBV7-3 combines with J gene TRBJ2-2, with a possible D match to TRBD2 (6 bases). The receptor's source is an adult in good health. CDR3 sequence reads: CASSLTSGGLNTGELFF. CDR3 in DNA: TGTGCCAGCAGCTTGACTAGTGGGGGGTTGAACACCGGGGAGCTGTTTTTT.